What follows describes a single T cell receptor beta chain. The antigen is not known. The missing conserved phenylalanine or tryptophan at the end of this CDR3 makes a read error likely. This sample is drawn from a study of glioma-infiltrating T cells. Whole-study results and caveats: Non-neoplastic patients had below-expected tissue-blood divergence, while all gliomas exceeded expectation.

This CDR3 region has 13 residues. Germline CDR1 is SGHTA and CDR2 is FQGNSA. V was trimmed by 2 bases and J by 3 bases, leaving 7 bases between them. The iRepertoire nested amplicon-rescue multiplex PCR amplified TCR alpha and beta CDR3s from RNA. For one-step reverse transcription and amplification, about 85-400 ng of tissue mRNA or PBMC total RNA was used. TCRdb re-analysed the multiplex PCR reads in MiXCR, keeping a single row per CDR3 protein. The table lists 150,000 to 200,000 distinct CDR3 sequences, about 31% of them singletons. Material for sequencing was glioma tissue, nonneoplastic brain tissue, or PBMCs (not recorded which). This receptor was obtained from a human donor with low-grade glioma or glioblastoma, undergoing nonglioma brain surgery, or in good health (not recorded which). The chain combines TRBV7-2 with TRBJ2-5; D gene ambiguous. The CDR3 bases are TGTGCCAGCAGCTTAACTCGAGAAGAGACCCAGTACCTC. This sequence encodes CASSLTREETQYL.